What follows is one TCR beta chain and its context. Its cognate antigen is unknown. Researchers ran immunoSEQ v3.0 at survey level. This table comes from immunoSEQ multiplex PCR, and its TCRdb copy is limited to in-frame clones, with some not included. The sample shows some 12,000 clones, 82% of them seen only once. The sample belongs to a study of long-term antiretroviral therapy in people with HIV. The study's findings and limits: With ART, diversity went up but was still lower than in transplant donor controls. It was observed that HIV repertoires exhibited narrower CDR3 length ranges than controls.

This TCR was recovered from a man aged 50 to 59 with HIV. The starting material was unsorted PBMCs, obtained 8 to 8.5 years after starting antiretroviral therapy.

Here the CDR3 reads CASSIAGTGAYEQYF. The CDR3, as DNA: TGTGCCAGTAGTATTGCCGGGACAGGGGCCTACGAGCAGTACTTC. The V gene is TRBV19, the J gene TRBJ2-7, with 10 bases aligning to TRBD1. Germline loops: CDR1 LNHDA, CDR2 SQIVND (reference sequence). Trimming took 3 bases from V and 2 from J; bases not matched to a gene: 4. This CDR3 region has 15 residues.